This TCR beta chain was profiled in a study of shared T cell receptors in the human thymus. Data came from immunoSEQ multiplex PCR; TCRdb stores just in-frame clones and leaves some out. Of about 660,000 clones in the sample, over 75% are singletons; the top ten hold 0.008% to 0.011%. The V and J ends lost 0 bases and 5 bases respectively, with 20 bases between them. Germline CDR1 is SGHTA and CDR2 is FQGNSA. This CDR3 spans 18 amino acids. These data were also reused for a study on human thymus T cells. According to that study: Donor material was obtained from healthy Finnish infants undergoing corrective surgery for congenital heart defects. In corrective heart surgery, resections were taken, and these provided the thymus tissue. An apparent bias in V and J gene usage was seen in thymic and blood repertoires.

The rearrangement joins TRBV7-2 to TRBJ2-1; D perhaps matches TRBD1 (5 bases). The sequence derives from a boy younger than two with a congenital heart defect. Sequenced material: thymocytes. CDR3 sequence (DNA): TGTGCCAGCAGCTTAGCCTACAGGATTCCGAAGCGCCACAATGAGCAGTTCTTC. Its translation is CASSLAYRIPKRHNEQFF.